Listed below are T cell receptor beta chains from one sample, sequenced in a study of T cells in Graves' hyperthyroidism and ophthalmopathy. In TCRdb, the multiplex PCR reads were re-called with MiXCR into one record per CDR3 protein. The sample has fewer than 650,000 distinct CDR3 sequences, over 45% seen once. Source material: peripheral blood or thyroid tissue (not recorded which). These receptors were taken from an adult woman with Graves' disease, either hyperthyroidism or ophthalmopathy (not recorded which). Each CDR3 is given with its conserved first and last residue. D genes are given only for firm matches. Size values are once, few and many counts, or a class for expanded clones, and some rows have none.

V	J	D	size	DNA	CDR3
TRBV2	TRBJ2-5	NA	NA	TGTGCCAGCAGGGGACACGGAGAGACCCAGTACTTC	CASRGHGETQYF
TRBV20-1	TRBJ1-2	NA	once	TGCAGTGCTGAGACTAGAGGCTACACCTTC	CSAETRGYTF
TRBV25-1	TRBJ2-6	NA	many	TGTGCCAGCAGTGAAAGTTTGAGGGCCAACGTCCTGACTTTC	CASSESLRANVLTF
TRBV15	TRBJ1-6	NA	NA	TGTGCCACCAGCAGAGTTGGGGTGGCACCCCTCCACTTT	CATSRVGVAPLHF
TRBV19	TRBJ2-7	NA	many	TGTGCCAGTACCAAGACTGCTACGGACTACGAGCAGTACTTC	CASTKTATDYEQYF
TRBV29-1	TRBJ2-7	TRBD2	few	TGCAGCGTTGAAGGTAGCGGGGGAGGCTACGAGCAGTACTTC	CSVEGSGGGYEQYF
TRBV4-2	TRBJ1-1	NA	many	TGTGCCAGCAGCCAAGAGTTGGGGAACACTGAAGCTTTCTTT	CASSQELGNTEAFF
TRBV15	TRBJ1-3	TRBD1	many	TGTGCCACCAGCAGACCCGGGACAGCTACTGGAAACACCATATATTTT	CATSRPGTATGNTIYF
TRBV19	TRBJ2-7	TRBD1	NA	TGTGCCAGTAGCACCGGGACAGGGAAGGGTCGCGAGCAGTACTTC	CASSTGTGKGREQYF
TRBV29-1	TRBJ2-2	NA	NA	TGCAACGTGATACAGAGGGCAAACACCGGGGAGTTGTTTTTT	CNVIQRANTGELFF
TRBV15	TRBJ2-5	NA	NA	TGTGCCACCAGCAGAGGTCCGGAGCGAGGGCAGGAGACCCAGTACTTC	CATSRGPERGQETQYF
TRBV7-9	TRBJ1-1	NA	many	TGTGCCAGCAGCTGGGACATGAACACTGAAGCTTTCTTT	CASSWDMNTEAFF
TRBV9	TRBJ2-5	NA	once	TGTGCCAGCAGCCAATTAACCGGAGGTAACCAAGAGACCCAGTACTTC	CASSQLTGGNQETQYF
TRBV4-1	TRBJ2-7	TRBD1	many	TGCGCCAGCAGCCTAAACAGGGGGGACAACGAGCAGTACTTC	CASSLNRGDNEQYF
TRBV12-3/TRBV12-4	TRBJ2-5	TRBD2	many	TGTGCCAGCAGTTTCTGGGGCGGGGGGGAGACCCAGTACTTC	CASSFWGGGETQYF
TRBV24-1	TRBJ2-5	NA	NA	TGTGCCACCAGTGACCCAGCCGTAGGGCAAGAGACCCAGTACTTC	CATSDPAVGQETQYF
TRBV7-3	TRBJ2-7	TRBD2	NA	TGTGCCAGCAGCCCCCGGGGGGGGGACTATTTCGGCGAGCAGTACTTC	CASSPRGGDYFGEQYF
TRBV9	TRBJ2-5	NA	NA	TGTGCCAGCAGTTTATCCAGCTCGATGACCCAGTACTTC	CASSLSSSMTQYF
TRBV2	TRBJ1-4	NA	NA	TGTGCCAGCAGCATCCAGGTCGCGGATGAAAAACTGTTTTTT	CASSIQVADEKLFF
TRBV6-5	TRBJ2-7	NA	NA	TGTGCCAGCAGTTTTCGTCATCCGGGGACTGGGACCTACGAGCAGTACTTC	CASSFRHPGTGTYEQYF
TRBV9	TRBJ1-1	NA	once	TGCGCCAGCAGTGAGTCGGGGTTGGGTCGGGACACTGAAGCTTTCTTT	CASSESGLGRDTEAFF
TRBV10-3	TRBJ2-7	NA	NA	TGTGCCATCAGTGGTGAGGGAGGCCACGAGCAGTACTTC	CAISGEGGHEQYF
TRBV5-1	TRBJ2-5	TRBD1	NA	TGCGCCAGCAGCGCCGGGACAGGGGGGAGCCAAGAGACCCAGTACTTC	CASSAGTGGSQETQYF
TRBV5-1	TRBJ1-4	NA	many	TGCGCCAGCAGCTTTGGACAGTCTAATGAAAAACTGTTTTTT	CASSFGQSNEKLFF
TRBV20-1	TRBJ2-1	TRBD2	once	TGCAGTCTCAGGGCGGGGGGTGCCAATGAGCAGTTCTTC	CSLRAGGANEQFF
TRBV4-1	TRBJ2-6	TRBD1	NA	TGCGCCAGCAGCCAAGGGAGACAGGGGTTGGGGGCCAACGTCCTGACTTTC	CASSQGRQGLGANVLTF
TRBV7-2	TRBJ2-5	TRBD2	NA	TGTGCCAGCAGCTTGCCCCCGGGACTAGCGGGGGGGCGTGAGACCCAGTACTTC	CASSLPPGLAGGRETQYF
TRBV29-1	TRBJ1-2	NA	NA	TGCAGCGGGGGGACCACAGGGAGTCGTTATGGCTACACCTTC	CSGGTTGSRYGYTF
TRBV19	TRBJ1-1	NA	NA	TGTGCCAGTAGTATAGATGGGTCGGGGACTGAAGCTTTCTTT	CASSIDGSGTEAFF
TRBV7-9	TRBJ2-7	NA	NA	TGTGCCAGCAGCCACCGGACAGAACATCGCGAGCTGTACTTC	CASSHRTEHRELYF
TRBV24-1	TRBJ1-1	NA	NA	TGTGCCACCAGTGATCCGGGGACGAGGAACACTGAAGCTTTCTTT	CATSDPGTRNTEAFF
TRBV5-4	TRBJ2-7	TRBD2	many	TGTGCCAGCAGCCCGGCACTAGCGGGACGTCCGGGTGAGCAGTACTTC	CASSPALAGRPGEQYF
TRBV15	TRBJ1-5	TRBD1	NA	TGTGCCACCAGCAGATCGGGACAGGGACAGCCCCAGCATTTT	CATSRSGQGQPQHF
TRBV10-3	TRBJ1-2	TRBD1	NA	TGTGCCATCAGTGGACAGGGTTTGAACTATGGCTACACCTTC	CAISGQGLNYGYTF